This T cell receptor beta chain stems from a study of shared clonotypes between healthy human individuals. This clone was observed a single time. V trimming: 4 bases; J trimming: 3 bases; junction bases outside the gene matches: 7. This CDR3 has 16 residues. CDR1 MNHEY and CDR2 SMNVEV come from the germline V gene (reference sequence). TCRdb's table, derived via immunoSEQ multiplex PCR, lists solely in-frame clones and lacks some. This sample carries some 2,100,000 clones, around 95% of them seen once, and the ten largest clones take approximately 0.13%. This sequence joins TRBV27 and TRBJ2-3; 10 nucleotides align to TRBD1. The receptor was isolated from a man younger than 30 in good health. Sequencing was done on a sample of naive CD4+ T cells sorted from blood. Subset in this sample: CD45RA+ positively selected. This CDR3 reads CASSSYDRGRTDTQYF. The CDR3 coding sequence is TGTGCCAGCAGTTCCTATGACAGGGGGCGGACAGATACGCAGTATTTT.